This TCR beta chain stems from a study of blood T cell repertoires in COVID-19. Overall study: Sample material is recorded as cDNA or gDNA derived from T cells, B-cell-depleted T cells, or PBMCs.

Using immunoSEQ multiplex PCR, the repertoire was profiled, and TCRdb retains in-frame clones only, with some absent. The sample carries more than 300,000 clones, 90% recorded once. Membership in each cohort depended on participant-reported clinical history. Exposed volunteers were people who met a COVID-19 case within 2 weeks before study entry. V shed 4 bases and J shed 1 base, with 13 bases lying between them. Germline CDR1 LNHDA, CDR2 SQIVND (reference sequence). The CDR3 spans 15 residues. The sample comprised PBMCs or T cells enriched from blood (not recorded which). This TCR was recovered from a woman under 40 who had been exposed to COVID-19. The chain has TRBV19 and TRBJ1-2; a possible D gene is TRBD1 (5 bases). DNA for the CDR3: TGTGCCAGTAGTAAGGGTCAGGGCCTTAACTATGGCTACACCTTC. Protein: CASSKGQGLNYGYTF.